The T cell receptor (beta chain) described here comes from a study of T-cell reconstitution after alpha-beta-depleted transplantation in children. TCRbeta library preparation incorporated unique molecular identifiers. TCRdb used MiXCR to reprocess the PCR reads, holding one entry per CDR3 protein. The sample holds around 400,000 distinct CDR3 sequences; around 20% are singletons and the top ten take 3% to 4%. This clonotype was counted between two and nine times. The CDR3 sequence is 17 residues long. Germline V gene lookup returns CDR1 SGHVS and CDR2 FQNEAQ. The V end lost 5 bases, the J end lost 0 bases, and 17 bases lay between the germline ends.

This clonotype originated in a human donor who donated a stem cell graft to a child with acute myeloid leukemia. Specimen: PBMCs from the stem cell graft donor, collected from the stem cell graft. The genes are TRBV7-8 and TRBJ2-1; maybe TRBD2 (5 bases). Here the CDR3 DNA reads TGTGCCAGCAGCCACTACCTAGCCCAGAGCTCCTACAATGAGCAGTTCTTC. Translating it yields CASSHYLAQSSYNEQFF.